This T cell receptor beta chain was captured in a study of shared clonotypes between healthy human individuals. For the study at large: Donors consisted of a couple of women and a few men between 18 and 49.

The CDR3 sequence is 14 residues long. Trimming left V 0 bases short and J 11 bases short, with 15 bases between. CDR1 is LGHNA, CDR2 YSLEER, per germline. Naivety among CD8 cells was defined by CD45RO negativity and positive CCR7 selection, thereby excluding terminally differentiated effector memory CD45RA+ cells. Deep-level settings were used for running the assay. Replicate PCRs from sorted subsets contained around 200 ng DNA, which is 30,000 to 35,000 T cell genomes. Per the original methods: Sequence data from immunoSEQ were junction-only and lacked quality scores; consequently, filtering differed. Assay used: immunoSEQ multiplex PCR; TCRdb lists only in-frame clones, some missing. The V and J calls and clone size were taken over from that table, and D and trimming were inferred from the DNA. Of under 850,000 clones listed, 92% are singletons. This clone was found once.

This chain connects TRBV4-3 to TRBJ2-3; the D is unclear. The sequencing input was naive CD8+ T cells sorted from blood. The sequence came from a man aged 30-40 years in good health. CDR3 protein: CASSQDWNLVRQYF. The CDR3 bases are TGCGCCAGCAGCCAAGATTGGAATCTAGTCAGGCAGTATTTT.